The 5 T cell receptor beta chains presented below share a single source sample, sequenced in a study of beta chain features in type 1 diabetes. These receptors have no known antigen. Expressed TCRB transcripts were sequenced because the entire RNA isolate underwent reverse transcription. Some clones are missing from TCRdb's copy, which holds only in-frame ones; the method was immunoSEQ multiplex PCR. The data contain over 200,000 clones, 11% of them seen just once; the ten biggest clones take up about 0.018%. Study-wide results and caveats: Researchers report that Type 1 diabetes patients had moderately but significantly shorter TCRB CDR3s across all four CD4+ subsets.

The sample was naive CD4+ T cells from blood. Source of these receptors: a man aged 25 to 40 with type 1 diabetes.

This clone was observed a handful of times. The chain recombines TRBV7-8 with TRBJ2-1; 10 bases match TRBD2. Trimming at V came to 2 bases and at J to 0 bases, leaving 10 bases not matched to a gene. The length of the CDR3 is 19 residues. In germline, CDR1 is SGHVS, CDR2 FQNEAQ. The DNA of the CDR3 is TGTGCCAGCAGCTTAAGGCCTAGCGGGGGCCTCAGCTCCTACAATGAGCAGTTCTTC. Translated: CASSLRPSGGLSSYNEQFF. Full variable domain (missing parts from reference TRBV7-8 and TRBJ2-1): GAGVSQSPRYKVAKRGQDVALRCDPISGHVSLFWYQQALGQGPEFLTYFQNEAQLDKSGLPSDRFFAERPEGSVSTLKIQRTQQEDSAVYLCASSLRPSGGLSSYNEQFFGPGTRLTVL.

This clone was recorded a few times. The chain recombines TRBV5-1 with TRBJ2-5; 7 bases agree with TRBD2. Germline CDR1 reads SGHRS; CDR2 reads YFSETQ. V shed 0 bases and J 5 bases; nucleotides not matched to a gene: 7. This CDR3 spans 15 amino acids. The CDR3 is CASSLATGSGETQYF. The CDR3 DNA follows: TGCGCCAGCAGCTTGGCTACAGGTAGCGGGGAGACCCAGTACTTC.

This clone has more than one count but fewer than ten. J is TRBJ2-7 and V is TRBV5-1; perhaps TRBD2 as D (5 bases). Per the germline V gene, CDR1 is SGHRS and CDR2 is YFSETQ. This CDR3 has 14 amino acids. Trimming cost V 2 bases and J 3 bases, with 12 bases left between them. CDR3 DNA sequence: TGCGCCAGCAGCTTCGGCCCCACTAGCTACGAGCAGTACTTC. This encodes CASSFGPTSYEQYF.

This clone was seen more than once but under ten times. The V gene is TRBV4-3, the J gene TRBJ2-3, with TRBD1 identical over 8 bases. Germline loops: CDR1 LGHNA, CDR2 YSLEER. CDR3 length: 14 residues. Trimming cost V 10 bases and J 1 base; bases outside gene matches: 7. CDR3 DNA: TGCGCCACCTCCAGGGGGCAACGCACAGATACGCAGTATTTT. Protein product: CATSRGQRTDTQYF.

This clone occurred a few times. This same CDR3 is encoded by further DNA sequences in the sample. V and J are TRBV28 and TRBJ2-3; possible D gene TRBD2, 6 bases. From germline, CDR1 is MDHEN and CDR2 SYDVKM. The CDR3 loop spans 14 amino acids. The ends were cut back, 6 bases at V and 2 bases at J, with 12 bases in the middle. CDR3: CASRSGGATDTQYF. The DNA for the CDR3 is TGTGCCAGCAGGTCGGGCGGGGCCACAGATACGCAGTATTTT.